These 3 T cell receptor beta chains originate from one sample sequenced in a study of vaccination and CD4 T cells after COVID-19. From the PCR reads, TCRdb called clonotypes with MiXCR, one entry per CDR3 protein. The data show tens of thousands of distinct CDR3 sequences, 45% to 55% seen once. The material sequenced was CD4+ T cells from blood, taken before SARS-CoV-2 vaccination. All receptors come from a human donor who had recovered from COVID-19.

The chain joins TRBV5-1 to TRBJ2-2; 10 bases are a match to TRBD2. Germline V gene lookup returns CDR1 SGHRS and CDR2 YFSETQ. After removal of 3 bases from V and 2 bases from J, the junction contained 7 bases not matched to a gene. This CDR3 region has 17 residues. CDR3 sequence (DNA): TGCGCCAGCAGCTCTCCTACTAGCGGGACAAACACCGGGGAGCTGTTTTTT. Protein product: CASSSPTSGTNTGELFF.

This clonotype has just one count. The chain links TRBV7-3 to TRBJ2-6; D is undetermined. Trimming pared 2 bases from V and 0 bases from J, leaving 8 bases between. Germline loops: CDR1 SGHTA, CDR2 FQGTGA. This CDR3 comprises 16 residues. CDR3 sequence reads: CASSLPGSSGANVLTF. The CDR3 nucleotides read TGTGCCAGCAGCTTACCCGGATCCTCTGGGGCCAACGTCCTGACTTTC.

The gene calls are TRBV27 and TRBJ2-7; 10 positions match TRBD2. V gave up 0 bases and J gave up 2 bases; unmatched junction bases: 4. This CDR3 region has 16 residues. CDR1 is MNHEY, CDR2 SMNVEV, per germline (reference sequence). DNA for the CDR3: TGTGCCAGCAGTTTATCCGGACTAGCGGTCCCCTACGAGCAGTACTTC. Protein product: CASSLSGLAVPYEQYF.